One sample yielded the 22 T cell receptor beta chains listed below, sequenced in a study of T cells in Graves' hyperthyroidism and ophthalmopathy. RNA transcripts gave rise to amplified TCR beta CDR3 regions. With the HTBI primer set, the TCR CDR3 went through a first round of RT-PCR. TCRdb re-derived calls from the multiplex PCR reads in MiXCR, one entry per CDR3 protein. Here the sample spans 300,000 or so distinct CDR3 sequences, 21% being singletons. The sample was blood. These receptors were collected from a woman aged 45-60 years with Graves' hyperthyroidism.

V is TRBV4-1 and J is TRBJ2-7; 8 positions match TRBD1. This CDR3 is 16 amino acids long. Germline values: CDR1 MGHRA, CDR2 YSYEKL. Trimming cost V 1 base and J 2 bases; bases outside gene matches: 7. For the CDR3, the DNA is TGCGCCAGCAGCCAAGGACCGGGGGACAGGCCCTACGAGCAGTACTTC. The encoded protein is CASSQGPGDRPYEQYF.

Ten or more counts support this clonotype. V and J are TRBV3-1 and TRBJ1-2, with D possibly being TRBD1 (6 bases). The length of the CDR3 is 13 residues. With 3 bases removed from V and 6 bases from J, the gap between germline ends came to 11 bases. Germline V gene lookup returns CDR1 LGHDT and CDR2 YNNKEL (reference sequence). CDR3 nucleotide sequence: TGTGCCAGCAGCCATGGGGGGGCGAATGGCTACACCTTC. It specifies CASSHGGANGYTF.

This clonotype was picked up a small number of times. CDR3 coding DNA: TGCGCCAGCAGCCGGGACAGCTCTGACACTGAAGCTTTCTTT. Encoded protein: CASSRDSSDTEAFF. The chain carries TRBV5-1 and TRBJ1-1, with 7 bases fitting TRBD1. V was pared by 4 bases and J by 3 bases, with 6 bases of the junction left unmatched. CDR1 is SGHRS, CDR2 YFSETQ, per germline. This CDR3 contains 14 residues.

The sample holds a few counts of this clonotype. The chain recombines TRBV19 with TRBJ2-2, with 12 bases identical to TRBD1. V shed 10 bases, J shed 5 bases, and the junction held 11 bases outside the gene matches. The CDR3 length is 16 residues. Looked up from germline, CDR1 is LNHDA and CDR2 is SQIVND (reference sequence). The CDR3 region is CATTRDRGLGTGELFF. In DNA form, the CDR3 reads TGTGCCACAACCCGGGACAGGGGGCTTGGGACCGGGGAGCTGTTTTTT.

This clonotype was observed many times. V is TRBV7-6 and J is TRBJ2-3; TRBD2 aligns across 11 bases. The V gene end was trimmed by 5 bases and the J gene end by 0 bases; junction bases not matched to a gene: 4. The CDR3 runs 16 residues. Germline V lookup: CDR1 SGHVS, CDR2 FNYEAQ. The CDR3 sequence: CASSPLAGGSTDTQYF. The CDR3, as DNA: TGTGCCAGCAGCCCTCTAGCGGGAGGTAGCACAGATACGCAGTATTTT. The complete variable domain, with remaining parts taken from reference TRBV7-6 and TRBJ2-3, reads GAGVSQSPRYKVTKRGQDVALRCDPISGHVSLYWYRQALGQGPEFLTYFNYEAQQDKSGLPNDRFSAERPEGSISTLTIQRTEQRDSAMYRCASSPLAGGSTDTQYFGPGTRLTVL.

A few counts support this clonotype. CDR3 nucleotide sequence: TGTGCCAGCAGCGGACTAGCGGGAGGGCCGAGGAATGAGCAGTTCTTC. This sequence encodes CASSGLAGGPRNEQFF. The genes are TRBV7-9 and TRBJ2-1, with 15 bases identical to TRBD2. From germline, CDR1 is SEHNR and CDR2 FQNEAQ (reference sequence). V lost 5 bases to trimming and J lost 7 bases; unmatched junction nucleotides: 6. CDR3 length: 16 residues.

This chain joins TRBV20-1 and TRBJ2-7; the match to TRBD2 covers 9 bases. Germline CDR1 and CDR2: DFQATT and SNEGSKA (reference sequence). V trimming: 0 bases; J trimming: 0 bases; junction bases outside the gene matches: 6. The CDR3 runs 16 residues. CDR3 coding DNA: TGCAGTGCTAGAGATCGGCTAGCGGGGAGCTCCTACGAGCAGTACTTC. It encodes CSARDRLAGSSYEQYF.

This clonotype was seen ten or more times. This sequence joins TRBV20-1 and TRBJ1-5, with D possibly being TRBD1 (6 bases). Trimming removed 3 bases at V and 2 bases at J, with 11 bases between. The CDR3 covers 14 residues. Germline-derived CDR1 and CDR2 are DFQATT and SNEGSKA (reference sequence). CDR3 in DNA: TGCAGTGCTAGCTCAGGGGTTGGCAATCAGCCCCAGCATTTT. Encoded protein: CSASSGVGNQPQHF.

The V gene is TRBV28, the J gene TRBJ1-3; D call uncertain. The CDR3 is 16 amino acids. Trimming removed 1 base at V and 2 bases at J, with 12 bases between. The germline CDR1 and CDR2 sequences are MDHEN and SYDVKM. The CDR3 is CASSLSGSGAGNTIYF. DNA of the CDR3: TGTGCCAGCAGTTTATCCGGAAGTGGTGCTGGAAACACCATATATTTT.

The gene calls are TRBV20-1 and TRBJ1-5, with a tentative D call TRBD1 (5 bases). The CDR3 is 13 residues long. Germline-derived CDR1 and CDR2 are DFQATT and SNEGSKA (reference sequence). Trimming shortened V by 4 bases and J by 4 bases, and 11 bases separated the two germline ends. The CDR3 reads CSATGHQNQPQHF. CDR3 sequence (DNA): TGCAGTGCTACGGGGCACCAGAATCAGCCCCAGCATTTT.

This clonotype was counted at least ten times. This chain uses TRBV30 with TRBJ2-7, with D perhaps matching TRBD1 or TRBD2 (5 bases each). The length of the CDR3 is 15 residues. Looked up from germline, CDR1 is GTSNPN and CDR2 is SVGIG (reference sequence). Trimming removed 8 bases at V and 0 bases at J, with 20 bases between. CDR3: CASAGDRRSSYEQYF. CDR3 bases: TGTGCCAGCGCCGGGGACCGCAGGAGCTCCTACGAGCAGTACTTC.

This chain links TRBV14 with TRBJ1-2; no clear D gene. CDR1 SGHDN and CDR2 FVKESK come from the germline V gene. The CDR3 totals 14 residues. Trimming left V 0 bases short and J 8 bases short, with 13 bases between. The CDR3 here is CASSQDLVGSGYTF. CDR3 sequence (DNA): TGTGCCAGCAGCCAAGATCTGGTCGGATCGGGCTACACCTTC.

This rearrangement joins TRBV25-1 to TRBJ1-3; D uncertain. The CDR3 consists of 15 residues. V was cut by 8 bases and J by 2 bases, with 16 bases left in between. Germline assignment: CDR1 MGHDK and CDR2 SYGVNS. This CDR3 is CASQFSGVAGNTIYF. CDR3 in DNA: TGTGCCAGCCAATTCAGTGGTGTTGCTGGAAACACCATATATTTT.

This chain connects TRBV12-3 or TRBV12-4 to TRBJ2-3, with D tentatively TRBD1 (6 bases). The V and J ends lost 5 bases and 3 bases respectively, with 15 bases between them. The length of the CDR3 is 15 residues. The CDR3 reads CASSTQGWETDTQYF. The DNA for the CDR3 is TGTGCCAGCAGTACACAGGGTTGGGAAACAGATACGCAGTATTTT.

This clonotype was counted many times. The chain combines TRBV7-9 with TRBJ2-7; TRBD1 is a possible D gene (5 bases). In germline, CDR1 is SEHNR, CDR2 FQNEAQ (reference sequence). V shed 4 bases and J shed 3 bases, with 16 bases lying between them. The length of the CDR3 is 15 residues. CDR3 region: CASSWGGDPFYEQYF. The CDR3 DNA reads TGTGCCAGCAGCTGGGGCGGAGATCCCTTCTACGAGCAGTACTTC.

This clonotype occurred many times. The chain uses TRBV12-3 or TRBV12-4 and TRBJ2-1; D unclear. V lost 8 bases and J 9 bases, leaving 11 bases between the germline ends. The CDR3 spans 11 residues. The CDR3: CASRTLGEQFF. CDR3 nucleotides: TGTGCCAGCCGAACTTTGGGTGAGCAGTTCTTC.

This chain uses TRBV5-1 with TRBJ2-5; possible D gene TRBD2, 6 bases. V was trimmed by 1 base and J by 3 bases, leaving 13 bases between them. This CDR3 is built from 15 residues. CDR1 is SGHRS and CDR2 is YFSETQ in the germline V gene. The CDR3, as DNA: TGCGCCAGCAGCTTGTTTACCGGGGAGGAAGAGACCCAGTACTTC. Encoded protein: CASSLFTGEEETQYF.

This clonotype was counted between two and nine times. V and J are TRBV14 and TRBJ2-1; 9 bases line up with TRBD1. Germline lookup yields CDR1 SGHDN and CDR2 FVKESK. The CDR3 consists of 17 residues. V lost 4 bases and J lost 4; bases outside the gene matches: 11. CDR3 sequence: CASSRAWTGAQYNEQFF. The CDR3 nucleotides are TGTGCCAGCAGCCGAGCCTGGACAGGGGCGCAATACAATGAGCAGTTCTTC.

Written as DNA, the CDR3 is TGTGCCAGCAGCCCAGGCGGAGGGGAGTCTCAGCCCCAGCATTTT. Protein sequence: CASSPGGGESQPQHF. V and J are TRBV7-2 and TRBJ1-5, with D tentatively TRBD1 (5 bases). The V end was cut by 5 bases, the J end by 6 bases, with 17 bases between. The V gene's germline CDR1 is SGHTA and CDR2 FQGNSA. This CDR3 is 15 amino acids long.

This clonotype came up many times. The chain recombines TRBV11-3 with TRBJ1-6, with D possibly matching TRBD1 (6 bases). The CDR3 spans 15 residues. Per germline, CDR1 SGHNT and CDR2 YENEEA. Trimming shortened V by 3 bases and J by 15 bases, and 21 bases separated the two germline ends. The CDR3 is CASSLDGGGRSHLHF. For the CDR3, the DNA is TGTGCCAGCAGCTTGGACGGCGGGGGCCGGAGTCACCTCCACTTT.

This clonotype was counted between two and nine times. The CDR3 reads CSARRTGTLFLAKNIQYF. In nucleotides, the CDR3 is TGCAGTGCTAGACGGACCGGGACACTATTTCTAGCCAAAAACATTCAGTACTTC. The chain recombines TRBV20-1 with TRBJ2-4; a weak D match, TRBD1 (6 bases). Germline CDR1 is DFQATT and CDR2 is SNEGSKA (reference sequence). This CDR3 comprises 18 residues. Trimming pared 2 bases from V and 0 bases from J, leaving 20 bases between.

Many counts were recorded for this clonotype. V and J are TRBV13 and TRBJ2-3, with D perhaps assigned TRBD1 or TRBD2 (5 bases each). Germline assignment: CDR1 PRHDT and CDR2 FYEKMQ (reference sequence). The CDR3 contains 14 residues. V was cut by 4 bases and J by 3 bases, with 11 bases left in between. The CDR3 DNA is TGTGCCAGCAGCTCAGGGAGAGGAACAGATACGCAGTATTTT. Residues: CASSSGRGTDTQYF. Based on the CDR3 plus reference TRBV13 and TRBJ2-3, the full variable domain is AAGVIQSPRHLIKEKRETATLKCYPIPRHDTVYWYQQGPGQDPQFLISFYEKMQSDKGSIPDRFSAQQFSDYHSELNMSSLELGDSALYFCASSSGRGTDTQYFGPGTRLTVL.